Reported below is one TCR beta chain. The antigen is not known. Assay: immunoSEQ multiplex PCR; the TCRdb copy retains only in-frame clones and omits some. The sample has about 79,000 clones; about 95% are singletons. Trimming shortened V by 5 bases and J by 0 bases, and 8 bases separated the two germline ends. The CDR3 spans 15 residues. Germline V gene sequence: CDR1 MNHEY, CDR2 SVGAGI. This specimen belongs to a study of OX40 agonist ivuxolimab in advanced cancers. Study-level points and caveats: Partial responders receiving 0.1-3.0 mg/kg showed among the lowest clonal expansion.

Sample: CD4+ or CD8+ T cells sorted from blood, taken in a trial of the OX40 agonist ivuxolimab. The sequence was obtained from an adult with an advanced solid tumor such as melanoma, head and neck, liver or kidney cancer. The genes are TRBV6-5 and TRBJ2-6; D ambiguous. The CDR3 here is CASSSDRSGANVLTF. Written as DNA, the CDR3 is TGTGCCAGCAGTAGCGATCGCTCTGGGGCCAACGTCCTGACTTTC.